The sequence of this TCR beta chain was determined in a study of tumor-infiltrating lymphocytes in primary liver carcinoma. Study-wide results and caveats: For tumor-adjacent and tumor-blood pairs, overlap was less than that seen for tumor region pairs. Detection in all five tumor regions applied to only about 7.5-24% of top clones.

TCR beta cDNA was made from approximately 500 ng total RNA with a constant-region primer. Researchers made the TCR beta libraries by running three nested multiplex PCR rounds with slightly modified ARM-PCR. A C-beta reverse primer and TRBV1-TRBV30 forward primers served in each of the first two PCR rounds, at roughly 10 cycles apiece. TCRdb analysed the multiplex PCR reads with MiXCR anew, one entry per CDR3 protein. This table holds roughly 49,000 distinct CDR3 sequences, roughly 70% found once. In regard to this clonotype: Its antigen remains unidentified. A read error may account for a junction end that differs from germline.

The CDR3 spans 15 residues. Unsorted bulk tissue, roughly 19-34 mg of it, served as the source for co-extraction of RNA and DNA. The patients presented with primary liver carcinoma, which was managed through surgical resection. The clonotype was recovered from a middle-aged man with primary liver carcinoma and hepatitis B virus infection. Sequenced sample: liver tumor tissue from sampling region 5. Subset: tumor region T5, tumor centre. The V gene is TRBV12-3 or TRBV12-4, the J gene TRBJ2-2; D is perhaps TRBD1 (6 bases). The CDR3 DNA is TGTGCCAACAGTTTAAGGGACATTTTCACCGGGGAGCTGTTTTTT. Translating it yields CANSLRDIFTGELFF.